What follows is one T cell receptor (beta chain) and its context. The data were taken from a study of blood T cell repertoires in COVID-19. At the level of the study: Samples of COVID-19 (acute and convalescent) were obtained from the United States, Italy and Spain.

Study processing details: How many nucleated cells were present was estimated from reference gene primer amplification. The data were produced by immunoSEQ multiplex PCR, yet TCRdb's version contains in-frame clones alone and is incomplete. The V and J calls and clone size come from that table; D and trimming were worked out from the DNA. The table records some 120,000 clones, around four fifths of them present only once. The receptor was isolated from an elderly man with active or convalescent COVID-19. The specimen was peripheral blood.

CDR3 region: CASSLDRGYEQYF. The CDR3 coding sequence is TGTGCCAGCAGCTTGGACAGGGGCTACGAGCAGTACTTC. The gene calls are TRBV7-7 and TRBJ2-7, with 9 bases lining up with TRBD1. Germline CDR1 SSHAT, CDR2 FNYEAQ (reference sequence). The CDR3 is 13 residues long. The V segment lost 3 bases and the J segment 3 bases; nucleotides outside the gene matches: 0.